Sequencing of this TCR beta chain was carried out in a study of CD8 T cells in Susac syndrome. With random hexamers, 0.5 to 1 ug RNA was reverse transcribed. TCR beta CDR3 was amplified by immunoSEQ multiplex PCR. This amplification extended across 54 Vbeta and 13 Jbeta segments. TCRdb redid the calling of the immunoSEQ multiplex PCR reads with MiXCR, one entry per CDR3 protein. Here the sample spans roughly 150,000 distinct CDR3 sequences, 90% to 95% being singletons. Looked up from germline, CDR1 is DFQATT and CDR2 is SNEGSKA (reference sequence). The CDR3 has 11 residues. V dropped 7 bases and J dropped 6 bases, with 12 bases sitting between them. TCR beta from blood CD8+ and CD4+ T cells was sequenced. The multiple sclerosis controls consisted of treatment-naive patients with relapsing-remitting disease, either stable or active. Bulk CD8+ and CD4+ cells came from magnetic negative isolation; CD8+ TEMRA by FACS.

The rearrangement links TRBV20-1 to TRBJ1-2, with D tentatively TRBD1 (5 bases). The clonotype originates from a human donor with multiple sclerosis. The sequenced sample was CD8+ T cells from PBMCs. The CDR3 nucleotides are TGCAGTGTTAAACCGGGACATGGCTACACCTTC. Protein: CSVKPGHGYTF.